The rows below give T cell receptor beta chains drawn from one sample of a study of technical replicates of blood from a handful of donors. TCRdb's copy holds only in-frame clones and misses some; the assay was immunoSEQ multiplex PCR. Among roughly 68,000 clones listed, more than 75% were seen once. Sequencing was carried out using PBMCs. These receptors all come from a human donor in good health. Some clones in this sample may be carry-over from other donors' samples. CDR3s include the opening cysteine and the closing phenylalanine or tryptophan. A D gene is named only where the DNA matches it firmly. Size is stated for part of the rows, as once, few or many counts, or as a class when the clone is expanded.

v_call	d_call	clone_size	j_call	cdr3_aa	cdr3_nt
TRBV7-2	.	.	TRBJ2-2	CASSLGGSTTGELFF	TGTGCCAGCAGCTTAGGAGGATCCACCACCGGGGAGCTGTTTTTT
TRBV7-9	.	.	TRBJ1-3	CASSPPRGNGNTIYF	TGTGCCAGCAGCCCCCCGAGAGGAAACGGAAACACCATATATTTT
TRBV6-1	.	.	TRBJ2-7	CASSEVNEQYF	TGTGCCAGCAGTGAAGTAAACGAGCAGTACTTC
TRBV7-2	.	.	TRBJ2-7	CASSYNYEQYF	TGTGCCAGCAGCTATAACTACGAGCAGTACTTC
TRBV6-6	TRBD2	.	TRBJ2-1	CASSTSGSSYNEQFF	TGTGCCAGCAGTACTAGCGGAAGCTCCTACAATGAGCAGTTCTTC
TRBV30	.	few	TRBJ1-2	CASNLGSHGYTF	TGTGCCTCTAACTTGGGCTCTCATGGCTACACCTTC
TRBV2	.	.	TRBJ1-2	CASSEKGSPNYGYTF	TGTGCCAGCAGTGAAAAGGGGTCCCCAAACTATGGCTACACCTTC
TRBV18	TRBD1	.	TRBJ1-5	CASSPSQGAGQPQHF	TGTGCCAGCTCACCGAGTCAGGGGGCCGGTCAGCCCCAGCATTTT
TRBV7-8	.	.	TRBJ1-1	CASSLGGGTSLNTEAFF	TGTGCCAGCAGCTTAGGGGGGGGGACAAGCTTGAACACTGAAGCTTTCTTT
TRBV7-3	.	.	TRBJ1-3	CASSAPAGSAGNTIYF	TGTGCCAGCAGCGCACCCGCAGGGTCGGCTGGAAACACCATATATTTT
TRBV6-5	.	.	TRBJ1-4	CASSYFRENEKLFF	TGTGCCAGCAGTTACTTTCGCGAAAATGAAAAACTGTTTTTT
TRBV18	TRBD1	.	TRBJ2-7	CASSPPIQGENEQYF	TGTGCCAGCTCACCACCGATTCAGGGGGAGAACGAGCAGTACTTC
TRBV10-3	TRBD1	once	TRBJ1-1	CAISQGMNTEAFF	TGTGCCATTTCACAGGGGATGAACACTGAAGCTTTCTTT
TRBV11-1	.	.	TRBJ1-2	CASSLNRLPNYGYTF	TGTGCCAGCAGCCTAAACAGGCTCCCTAACTATGGCTACACCTTC
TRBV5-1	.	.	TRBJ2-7	CASSLEGVAYEQYF	TGCGCCAGCAGCTTGGAGGGGGTCGCCTACGAGCAGTACTTC
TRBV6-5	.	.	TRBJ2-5	CASRPGISETQYF	TGTGCCAGCAGGCCCGGTATTTCGGAGACCCAGTACTTC
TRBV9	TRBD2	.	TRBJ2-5	CASSALAGGPSETQYF	TGTGCCAGCAGCGCCCTAGCGGGAGGGCCCTCTGAGACCCAGTACTTC
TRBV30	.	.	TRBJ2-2	CAWSEKGRNTGELFF	TGTGCCTGGAGTGAGAAGGGGCGAAACACCGGGGAGCTGTTTTTT
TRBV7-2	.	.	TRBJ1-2	CASSKGAKIYGYTF	TGTGCCAGCAGCAAAGGGGCCAAAATCTATGGCTACACCTTC
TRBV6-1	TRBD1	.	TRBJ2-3	CASSEGQGADTQYF	TGTGCCAGCAGTGAAGGACAGGGGGCAGATACGCAGTATTTT
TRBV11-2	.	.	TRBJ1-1	CASSFSRGNTEAFF	TGTGCCAGCAGCTTTTCCCGGGGGAACACTGAAGCTTTCTTT
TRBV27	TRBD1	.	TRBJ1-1	CATPSLGQPNTEAFF	TGTGCCACCCCGTCCCTGGGACAGCCGAACACTGAAGCTTTCTTT
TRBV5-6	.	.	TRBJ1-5	CASSPEGNQPQHF	TGTGCCAGCAGCCCAGAAGGCAATCAGCCCCAGCATTTT
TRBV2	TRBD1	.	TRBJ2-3	CASTLGQGPDTQYF	TGTGCCAGCACACTGGGACAGGGGCCAGATACGCAGTATTTT
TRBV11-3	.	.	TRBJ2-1	CASSSVGGSYNEQFF	TGTGCCAGCAGCTCCGTTGGCGGATCCTACAATGAGCAGTTCTTC
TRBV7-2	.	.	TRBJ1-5	CASSFRSNQPQHF	TGTGCCAGCAGCTTTCGGAGCAATCAGCCCCAGCATTTT